This T cell receptor beta chain was profiled in a study of cytomegalovirus exposure and HLA in healthy donors. About the study: Later, an analysis reported that the 130 or so validation repertoires had used the same platform as the approximately 670 first-cohort repertoires.

The germline gives CDR1 MNHEY, CDR2 SVGAGI. Trimming shortened V by 6 bases and J by 4 bases, and 15 bases separated the two germline ends. This CDR3 has 14 amino acids. General study findings and limits: Most sequenced TCRs were rare (though some public TCRs occurred in many donors).

Only one count was recorded for this clone. Its antigen is unknown. The data were produced by immunoSEQ multiplex PCR, yet TCRdb's version contains in-frame clones alone and is incomplete. Of roughly 130,000 clones in the sample, around nine tenths were seen once. The specimen was PBMCs. This chain connects TRBV6-5 to TRBJ2-5; TRBD1 might be the D (6 bases). The TCR comes from a man younger than 45 in good health and CMV-seronegative. The CDR3 nucleotides are TGTGCCAGCAGACTCACAGGGATGGGAGAGACCCAGTACTTC. The encoded protein is CASRLTGMGETQYF.